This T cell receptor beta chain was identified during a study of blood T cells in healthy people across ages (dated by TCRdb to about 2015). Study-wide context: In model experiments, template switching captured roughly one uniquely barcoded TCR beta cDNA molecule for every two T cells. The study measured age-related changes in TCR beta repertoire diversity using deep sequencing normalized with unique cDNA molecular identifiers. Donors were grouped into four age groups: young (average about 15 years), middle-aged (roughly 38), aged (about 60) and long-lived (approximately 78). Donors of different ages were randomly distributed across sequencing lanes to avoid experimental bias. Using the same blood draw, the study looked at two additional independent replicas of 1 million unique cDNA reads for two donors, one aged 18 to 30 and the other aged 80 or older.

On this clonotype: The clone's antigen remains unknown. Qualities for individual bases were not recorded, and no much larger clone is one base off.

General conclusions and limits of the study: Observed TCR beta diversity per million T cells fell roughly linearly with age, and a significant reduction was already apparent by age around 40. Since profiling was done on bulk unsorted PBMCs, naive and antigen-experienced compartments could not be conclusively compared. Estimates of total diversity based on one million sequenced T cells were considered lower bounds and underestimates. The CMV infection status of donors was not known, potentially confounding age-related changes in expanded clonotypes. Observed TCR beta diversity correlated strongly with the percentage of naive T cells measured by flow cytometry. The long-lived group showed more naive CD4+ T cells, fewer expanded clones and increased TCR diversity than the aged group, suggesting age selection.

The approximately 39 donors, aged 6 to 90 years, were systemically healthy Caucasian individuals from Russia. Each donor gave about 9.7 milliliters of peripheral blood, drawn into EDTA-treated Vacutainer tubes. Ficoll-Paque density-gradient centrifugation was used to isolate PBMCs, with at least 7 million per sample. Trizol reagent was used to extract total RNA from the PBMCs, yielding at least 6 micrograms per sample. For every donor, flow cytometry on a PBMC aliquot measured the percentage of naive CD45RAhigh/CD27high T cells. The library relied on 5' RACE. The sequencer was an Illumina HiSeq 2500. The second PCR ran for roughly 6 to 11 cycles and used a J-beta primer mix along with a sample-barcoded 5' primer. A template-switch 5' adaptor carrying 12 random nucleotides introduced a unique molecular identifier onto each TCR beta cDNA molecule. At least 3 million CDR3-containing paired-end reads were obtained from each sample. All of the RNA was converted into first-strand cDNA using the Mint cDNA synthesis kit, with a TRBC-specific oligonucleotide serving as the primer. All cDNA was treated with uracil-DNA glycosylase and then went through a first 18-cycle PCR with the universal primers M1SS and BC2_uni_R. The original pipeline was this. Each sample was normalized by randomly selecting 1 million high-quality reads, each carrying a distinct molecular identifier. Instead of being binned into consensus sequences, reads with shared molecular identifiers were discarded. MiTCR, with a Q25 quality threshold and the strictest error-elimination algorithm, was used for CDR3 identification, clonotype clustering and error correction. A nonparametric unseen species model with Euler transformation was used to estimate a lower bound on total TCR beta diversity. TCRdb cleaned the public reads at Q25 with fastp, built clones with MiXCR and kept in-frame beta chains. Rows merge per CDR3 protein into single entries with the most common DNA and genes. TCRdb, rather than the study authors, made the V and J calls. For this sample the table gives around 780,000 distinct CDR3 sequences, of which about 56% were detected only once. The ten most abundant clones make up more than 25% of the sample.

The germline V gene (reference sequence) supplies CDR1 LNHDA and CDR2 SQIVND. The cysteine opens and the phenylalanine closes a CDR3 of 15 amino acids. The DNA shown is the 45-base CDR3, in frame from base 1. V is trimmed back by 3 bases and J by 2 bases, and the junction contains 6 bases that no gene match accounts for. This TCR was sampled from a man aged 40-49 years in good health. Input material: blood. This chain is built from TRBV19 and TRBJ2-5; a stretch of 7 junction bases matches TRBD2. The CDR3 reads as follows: CASSINGREQETQYF. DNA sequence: TGTGCCAGTAGTATTAATGGGCGGGAGCAAGAGACCCAGTACTTC.